These 13 T cell receptor beta chains originate from one sample sequenced in a study of blood T cell repertoires in COVID-19. Libraries were prepared by immunoSEQ multiplex PCR; TCRdb keeps only in-frame clonotypes and omits some of them. The top ten clones hold roughly 0.26% of a sample with 650,000 to 800,000 clones, 80% to 90% of them seen once. The sample comprised peripheral blood. These receptors all come from a young woman with acute or convalescent COVID-19.

J is TRBJ2-6 and V is TRBV3-1 (or the pseudogene TRBV3-2), with 8 bases fitting TRBD1. V trimming: 2 bases; J trimming: 0 bases; junction bases outside the gene matches: 6. The CDR3 extends over 18 amino acids. The germline gives CDR1 LGHDT, CDR2 YNNKEL (reference sequence). The CDR3 DNA reads as TGTGCCAGCAGCCAAACTGGGACAGGTGTCTCTGGGGCCAACGTCCTGACTTTC. It codes for CASSQTGTGVSGANVLTF.

V is TRBV28 and J is TRBJ2-1; TRBD2 agrees at 8 bases. Germline CDR1 reads MDHEN; CDR2 reads SYDVKM. The length of the CDR3 is 16 residues. Trimming at V came to 6 bases and at J to 8 bases, leaving 15 bases not matched to a gene. The CDR3: CASSLPPTGGLDEQFF. The CDR3 DNA follows: TGTGCCAGCAGCCTACCCCCGACGGGGGGGTTGGATGAGCAGTTCTTC.

The chain employs TRBV19 and TRBJ1-2; a weak D match, TRBD1 (6 bases). The CDR3 has 13 amino acids. Germline V lookup: CDR1 LNHDA, CDR2 SQIVND (reference sequence). V gave up 5 bases and J gave up 4 bases, with 11 bases separating them. The CDR3 bases are TGTGCCAGTAGTTTCAGGGGAGCCTATGGCTACACCTTC. This encodes CASSFRGAYGYTF.

This clone was counted once. The chain joins TRBV19 to TRBJ2-7, with D hard to call. V was clipped by 8 bases and J by 6 bases, with 20 bases between them. Looked up from germline, CDR1 is LNHDA and CDR2 is SQIVND (reference sequence). CDR3 length: 14 amino acids. The CDR3 DNA reads TGTGCCAGTTCGGAATACTTTGGAGCGTTCGAGCAGTACTTC. This translates into CASSEYFGAFEQYF.

The V gene is TRBV21-1, the J gene TRBJ1-2; the table's D call, TRBD1, has no DNA check behind it. TRBV21-1 is a pseudogene. The CDR3 consists of 18 residues. CDR3 in DNA: TGTGCCAGCAGCAAATTAGGGACAGGGGGTGAAAATCAATATGGCTACACCTTC. This sequence encodes CASSKLGTGGENQYGYTF.

The rearrangement joins TRBV4-3 to TRBJ1-1; tentatively, D is TRBD1 (6 bases). With 4 bases removed from V and 4 bases from J, the gap between germline ends came to 16 bases. The CDR3 length is 15 residues. Germline V lookup: CDR1 LGHNA, CDR2 YSLEER. DNA for the CDR3: TGCGCCAGCAGCCTCAGGGACATATCGGGCACTGAAGCTTTCTTT. Translation: CASSLRDISGTEAFF.

The chain couples TRBV9 to TRBJ1-2; unclear D gene. This CDR3 comprises 14 residues. Per germline, CDR1 SGDLS and CDR2 YYNGEE. The V gene lost 4 bases and the J gene lost 8 bases, with 18 bases spanning the gap. For the CDR3, the DNA is TGTGCCAGCAGCACCTTGGGGAGTATGACCGGCTACACCTTC. This translates into CASSTLGSMTGYTF.

This chain uses TRBV6-5 with TRBJ2-2, with 9 bases that match TRBD1. The CDR3 runs 15 residues. J gave up 4 bases and V 6 bases, and 6 bases lay outside the gene matches. In germline, CDR1 is MNHEY, CDR2 SVGAGI. The DNA of the CDR3 is TGTGCCAGCAGGGGGACAGGGATGGGCACCGGGGAGCTGTTTTTT. This sequence encodes CASRGTGMGTGELFF.

This clone was observed once. V and J are TRBV5-3 and TRBJ1-5; D might be TRBD1 (5 bases). TRBV5-3 is noted as an ORF with a role that remains uncertain. The CDR3 is 16 residues long. Trimming took 4 bases from V and 2 from J, leaving 16 bases between them. CDR3: CARSGDGRGCNQPQHF. CDR3 bases: TGTGCCAGAAGCGGGGACGGTCGGGGGTGCAATCAGCCCCAGCATTTT.

The J gene is TRBJ2-7, the V gene TRBV27, with TRBD1 matching 7 bases. The CDR3 has 14 residues. Germline-derived CDR1 and CDR2 are MNHEY and SMNVEV (reference sequence). The J segment lost 4 bases and the V segment lost 5 bases, leaving 8 bases of the junction unmatched. DNA for the CDR3: TGTGCCAGCAGTCGGGTAGGGGGCGGGTACGAGCAGTACTTC. Translated, it gives CASSRVGGGYEQYF.

The J gene is TRBJ2-2, the V gene TRBV21-1; no DNA check was done on the table's D call, TRBD1. TRBV21-1 is annotated as a pseudogene. The CDR3 length is 16 residues. Here the CDR3 reads CASSKRTGGNTGELFF. The CDR3 nucleotides read TGTGCCAGCAGCAAACGCACAGGGGGAAACACCGGGGAGCTGTTTTTT.

V usage is TRBV6-1 and J usage is TRBJ1-2; D remains unclear. Trimming stripped 8 bases from V and 0 bases from J, with 13 bases between. This CDR3 comprises 14 residues. Germline CDR1 reads MNHNS; CDR2 reads SASEGT. This chain's CDR3 is CASVLGIPNYGYTF. The DNA for the CDR3 is TGTGCCAGCGTATTGGGCATACCTAACTATGGCTACACCTTC.

This chain links TRBV6-5 with TRBJ1-1; no firm D call. The V gene's germline CDR1 is MNHEY and CDR2 SVGAGI. The CDR3 extends over 15 amino acids. V lost 3 bases, J lost 0 bases, and 11 bases lay in between. The CDR3 bases are TGTGCCAGCAGTTATCATGAGGCAATGAACACTGAAGCTTTCTTT. Translated: CASSYHEAMNTEAFF.